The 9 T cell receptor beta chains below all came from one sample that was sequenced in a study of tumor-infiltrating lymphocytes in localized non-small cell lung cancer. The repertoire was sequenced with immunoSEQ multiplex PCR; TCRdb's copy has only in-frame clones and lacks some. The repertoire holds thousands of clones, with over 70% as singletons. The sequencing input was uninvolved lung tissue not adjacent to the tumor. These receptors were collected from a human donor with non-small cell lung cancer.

DNA of the CDR3: TGCGCCAGCAGCCAAGGGACAGGGGCTGGAAACACCATATATTTT. Its protein product is CASSQGTGAGNTIYF. The rearrangement joins TRBV4-1 to TRBJ1-3; TRBD1 matches 9 bases. Germline V gene data show CDR1 as MGHRA and CDR2 as YSYEKL. J lost 2 bases, V lost 1 base, and 0 bases had no gene match. This CDR3 comprises 15 residues.

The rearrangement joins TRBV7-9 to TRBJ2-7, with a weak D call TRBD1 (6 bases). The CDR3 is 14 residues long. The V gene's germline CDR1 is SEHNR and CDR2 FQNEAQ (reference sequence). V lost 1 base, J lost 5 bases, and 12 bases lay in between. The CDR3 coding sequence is TGTGCCAGCAGCTTAGGCCAGGGGTTAGACGAGCAGTACTTC. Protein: CASSLGQGLDEQYF.

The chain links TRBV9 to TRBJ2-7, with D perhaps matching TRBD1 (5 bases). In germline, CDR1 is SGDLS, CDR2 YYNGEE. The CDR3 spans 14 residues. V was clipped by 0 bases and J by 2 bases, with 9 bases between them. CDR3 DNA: TGTGCCAGCAGCGTAGCTGACAGCCCCTACGAGCAGTACTTC. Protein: CASSVADSPYEQYF.

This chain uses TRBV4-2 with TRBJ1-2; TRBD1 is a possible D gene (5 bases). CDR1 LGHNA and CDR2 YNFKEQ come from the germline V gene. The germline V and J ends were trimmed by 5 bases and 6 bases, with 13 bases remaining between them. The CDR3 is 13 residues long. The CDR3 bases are TGTGCCAGCAGCTCAGGGTTATCCCATGGCTACACCTTC. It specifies CASSSGLSHGYTF.

In nucleotides, the CDR3 is TGTGCCAGCAGCGCAGGCAGGGGGGTCTCCTACGAGCAGTACTTC. Its protein product is CASSAGRGVSYEQYF. This rearrangement joins TRBV5-6 to TRBJ2-7; tentative D call: TRBD1 (7 bases). V was cut by 4 bases and J by 0 bases, with 14 bases left in between. The CDR3 totals 15 residues. Germline loops: CDR1 SGHDT, CDR2 YYEEEE.

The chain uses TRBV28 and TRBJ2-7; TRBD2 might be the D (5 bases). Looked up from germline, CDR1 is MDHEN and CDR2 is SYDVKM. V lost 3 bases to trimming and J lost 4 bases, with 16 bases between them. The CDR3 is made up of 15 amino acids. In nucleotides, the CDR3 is TGTGCCAGCAGTTTCGGTGGGGTATCGGGATACGAGCAGTACTTC. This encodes CASSFGGVSGYEQYF.

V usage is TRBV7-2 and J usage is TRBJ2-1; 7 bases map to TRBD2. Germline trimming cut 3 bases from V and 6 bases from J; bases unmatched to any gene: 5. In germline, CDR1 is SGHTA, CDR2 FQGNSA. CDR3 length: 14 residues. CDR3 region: CASSFGGGGNEQFF. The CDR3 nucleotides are TGTGCCAGCAGCTTCGGCGGGGGAGGCAATGAGCAGTTCTTC.

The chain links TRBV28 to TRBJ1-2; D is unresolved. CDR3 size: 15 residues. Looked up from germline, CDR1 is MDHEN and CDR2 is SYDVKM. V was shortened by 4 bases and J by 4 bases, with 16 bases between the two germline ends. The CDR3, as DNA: TGTGCCAGCAGTTCAACTTCTCTTGGTGGCTATGGCTACACCTTC. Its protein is CASSSTSLGGYGYTF.

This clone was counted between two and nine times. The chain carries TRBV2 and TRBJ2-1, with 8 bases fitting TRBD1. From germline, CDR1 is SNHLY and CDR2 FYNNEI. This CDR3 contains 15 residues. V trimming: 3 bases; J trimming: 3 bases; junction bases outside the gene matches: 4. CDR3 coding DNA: TGTGCCAGCAGTGATCGTACAGGGGGCTACAATGAGCAGTTCTTC. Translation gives CASSDRTGGYNEQFF.